This T cell receptor beta chain was found in a study of cytomegalovirus exposure and HLA in healthy donors. Whole-study results and caveats: Cytomegalovirus-associated TCR beta chains were listed, numbering roughly 150. In an earlier analysis, about 87% or about 30%: the productive usage of most TCR beta V segments. When analyzed later, a missense DCLRE1C variant was found to be linked to TCR beta V- and J-gene trimming.

Note on this clone: Its specificity is unknown.

Likely unrecorded immune exposures existed in these nominally healthy donors. The primer mix had 60 Vbeta and 13 Jbeta primers. The assay was immunoSEQ multiplex PCR, and TCRdb's table has in-frame clones only and misses some. The data show about 110,000 clones, and the top ten clones hold around 6.5%. The sequence derives from a man aged 35-49 years in good health and CMV-seropositive. Sequencing input: PBMCs.

The CDR3 reads CASSPEQGPRTNEKLFF. The CDR3 nucleotides read TGTGCCAGCTCACCAGAGCAGGGGCCAAGAACTAATGAAAAACTGTTTTTT. The chain is built from TRBV18 and TRBJ1-4; D possibly corresponds to TRBD1 (6 bases). Trimming pared 2 bases from V and 1 base from J, leaving 14 bases between. The CDR3 is made up of 17 amino acids. Per the germline V gene, CDR1 is KGHSH and CDR2 is LQKENI.